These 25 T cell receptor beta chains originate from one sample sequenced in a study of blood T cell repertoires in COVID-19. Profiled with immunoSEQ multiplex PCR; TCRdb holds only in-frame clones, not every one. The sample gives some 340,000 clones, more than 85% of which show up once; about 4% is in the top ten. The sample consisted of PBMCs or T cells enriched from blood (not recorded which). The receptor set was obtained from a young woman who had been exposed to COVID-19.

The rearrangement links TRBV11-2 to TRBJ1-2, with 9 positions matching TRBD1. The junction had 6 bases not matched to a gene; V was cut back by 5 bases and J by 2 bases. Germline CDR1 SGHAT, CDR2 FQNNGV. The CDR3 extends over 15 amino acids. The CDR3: CASSQLGQGNYGYTF. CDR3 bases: TGTGCCAGCAGCCAGCTGGGACAGGGAAACTATGGCTACACCTTC.

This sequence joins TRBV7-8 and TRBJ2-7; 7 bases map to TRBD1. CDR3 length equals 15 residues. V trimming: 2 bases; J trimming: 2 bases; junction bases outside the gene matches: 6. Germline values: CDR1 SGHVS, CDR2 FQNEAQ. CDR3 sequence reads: CASSLSVTGPYEQYF. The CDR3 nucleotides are TGTGCCAGCAGCTTATCAGTGACAGGGCCCTACGAGCAGTACTTC.

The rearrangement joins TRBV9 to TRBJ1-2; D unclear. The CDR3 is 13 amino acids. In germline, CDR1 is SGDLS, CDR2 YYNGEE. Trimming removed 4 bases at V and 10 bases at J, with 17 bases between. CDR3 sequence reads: CASSPLRVLPYTF. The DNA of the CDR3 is TGTGCCAGCAGCCCCCTGCGGGTTCTACCCTACACCTTC.

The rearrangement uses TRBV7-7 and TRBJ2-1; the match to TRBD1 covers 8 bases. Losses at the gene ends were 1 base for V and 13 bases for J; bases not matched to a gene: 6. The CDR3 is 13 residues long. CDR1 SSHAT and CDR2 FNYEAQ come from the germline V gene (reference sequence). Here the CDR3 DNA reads TGTGCCAGCAGCTTAGATACCGGGACAGGTCAGTTCTTC. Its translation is CASSLDTGTGQFF.

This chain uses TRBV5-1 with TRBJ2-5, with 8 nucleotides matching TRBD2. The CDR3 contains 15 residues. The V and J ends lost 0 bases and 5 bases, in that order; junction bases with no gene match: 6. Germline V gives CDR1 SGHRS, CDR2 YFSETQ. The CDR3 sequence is CASSLVVGGEETQYF. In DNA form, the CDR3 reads TGCGCCAGCAGCTTGGTGGTCGGGGGGGAGGAGACCCAGTACTTC.

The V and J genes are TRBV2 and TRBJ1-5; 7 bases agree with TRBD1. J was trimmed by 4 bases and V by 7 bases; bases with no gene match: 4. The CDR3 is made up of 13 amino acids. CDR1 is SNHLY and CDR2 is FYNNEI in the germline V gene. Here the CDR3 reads CASNRDSNQPQHF. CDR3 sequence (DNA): TGTGCCAGCAACCGGGACAGTAATCAGCCCCAGCATTTT.

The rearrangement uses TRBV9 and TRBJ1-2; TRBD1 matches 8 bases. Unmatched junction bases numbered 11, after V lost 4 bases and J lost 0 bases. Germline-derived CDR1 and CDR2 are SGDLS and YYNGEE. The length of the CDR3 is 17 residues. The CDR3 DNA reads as TGTGCCAGCAGCCACGGACAGGGCGTCAGTACTAACTATGGCTACACCTTC. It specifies CASSHGQGVSTNYGYTF.

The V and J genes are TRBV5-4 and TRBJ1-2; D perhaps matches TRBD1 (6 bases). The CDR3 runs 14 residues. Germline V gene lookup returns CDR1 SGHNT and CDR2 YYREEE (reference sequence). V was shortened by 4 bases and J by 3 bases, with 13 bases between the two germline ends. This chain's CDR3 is CASSKRGGDYGYTF. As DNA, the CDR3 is TGTGCCAGCAGCAAACGGGGGGGCGACTATGGCTACACCTTC.

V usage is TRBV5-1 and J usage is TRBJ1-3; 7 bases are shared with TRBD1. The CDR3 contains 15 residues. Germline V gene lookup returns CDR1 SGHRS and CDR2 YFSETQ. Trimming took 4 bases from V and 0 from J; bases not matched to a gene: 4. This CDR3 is CASSTQGISGNTIYF. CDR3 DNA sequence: TGCGCCAGCAGCACACAGGGGATCTCTGGAAACACCATATATTTT.

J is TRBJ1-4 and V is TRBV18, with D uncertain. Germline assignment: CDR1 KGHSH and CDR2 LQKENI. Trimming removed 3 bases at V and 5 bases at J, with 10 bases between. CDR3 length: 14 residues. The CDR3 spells CASSPSAGNEKLFF. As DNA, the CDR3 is TGTGCCAGCTCACCTTCGGCGGGGAATGAAAAACTGTTTTTT. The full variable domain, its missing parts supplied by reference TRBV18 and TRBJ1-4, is NAGVMQNPRHLVRRRGQEARLRCSPMKGHSHVYWYRQLPEEGLKFMVYLQKENIIDESGMPKERFSAEFPKEGPSILRIQQVVRGDSAAYFCASSPSAGNEKLFFGSGTQLSVL.

The CDR3 here is CASRRQGWADTQYF. CDR3 bases: TGTGCCAGCAGACGACAGGGGTGGGCAGATACGCAGTATTTT. The chain carries TRBV2 and TRBJ2-3, with 8 bases fitting TRBD1. The germline V gene encodes CDR1 SNHLY and CDR2 FYNNEI. The CDR3 extends over 14 amino acids. The trim removed 6 bases at V and 4 bases at J, leaving 6 bases unmatched.

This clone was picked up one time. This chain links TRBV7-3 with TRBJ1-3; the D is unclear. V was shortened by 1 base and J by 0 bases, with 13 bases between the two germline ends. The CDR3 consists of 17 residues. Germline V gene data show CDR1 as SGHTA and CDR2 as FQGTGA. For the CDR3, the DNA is TGTGCCAGCAGCTTAAACCCCCCAGGAAGCTCTGGAAACACCATATATTTT. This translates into CASSLNPPGSSGNTIYF.

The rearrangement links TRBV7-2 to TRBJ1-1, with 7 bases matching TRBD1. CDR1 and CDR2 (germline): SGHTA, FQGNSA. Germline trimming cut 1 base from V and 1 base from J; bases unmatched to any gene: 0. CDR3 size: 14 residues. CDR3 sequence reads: CASSLGTGNTEAFF. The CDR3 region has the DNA TGTGCCAGCAGCTTAGGGACAGGGAACACTGAAGCTTTCTTT.

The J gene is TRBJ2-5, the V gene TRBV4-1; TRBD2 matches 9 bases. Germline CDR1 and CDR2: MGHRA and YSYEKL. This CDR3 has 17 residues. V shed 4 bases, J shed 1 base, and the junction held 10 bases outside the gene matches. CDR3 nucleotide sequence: TGCGCCAGCAGCCGCTCCCCGACTAGCGGAATCCAAGAGACCCAGTACTTC. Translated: CASSRSPTSGIQETQYF.

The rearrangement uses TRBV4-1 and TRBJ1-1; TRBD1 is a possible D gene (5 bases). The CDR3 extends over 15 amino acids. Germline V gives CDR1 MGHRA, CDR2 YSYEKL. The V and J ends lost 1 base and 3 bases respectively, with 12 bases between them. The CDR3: CASSQVEGRDTEAFF. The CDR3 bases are TGCGCCAGCAGCCAAGTGGAGGGACGCGACACTGAAGCTTTCTTT.

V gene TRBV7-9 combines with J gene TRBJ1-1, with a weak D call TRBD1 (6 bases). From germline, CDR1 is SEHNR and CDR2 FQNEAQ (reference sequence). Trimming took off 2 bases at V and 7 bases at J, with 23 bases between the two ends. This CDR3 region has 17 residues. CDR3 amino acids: CASSLPPTGWIEDEAFF. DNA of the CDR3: TGTGCCAGCAGCTTACCCCCGACAGGTTGGATTGAGGATGAAGCTTTCTTT.

The CDR3: CASSPQEPEYTF. CDR3 in DNA: TGTGCCAGCAGCCCCCAAGAGCCCGAGTACACCTTC. This chain links TRBV12-3 or TRBV12-4 with TRBJ1-2, with D unresolved. The CDR3 spans 12 residues. The V end was cut by 6 bases, the J end by 11 bases, with 16 bases between.

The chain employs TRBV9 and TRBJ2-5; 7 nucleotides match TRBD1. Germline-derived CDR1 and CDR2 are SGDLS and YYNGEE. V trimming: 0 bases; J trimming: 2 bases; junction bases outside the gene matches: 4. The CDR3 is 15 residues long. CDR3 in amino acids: CASSVAPQGQETQYF. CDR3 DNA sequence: TGTGCCAGCAGCGTAGCACCACAGGGGCAAGAGACCCAGTACTTC.

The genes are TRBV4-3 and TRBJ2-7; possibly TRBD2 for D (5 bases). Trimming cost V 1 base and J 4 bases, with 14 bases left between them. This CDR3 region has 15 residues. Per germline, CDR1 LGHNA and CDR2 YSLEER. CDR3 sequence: CASSQVRGSLYEQYF. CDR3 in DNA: TGCGCCAGCAGCCAAGTGCGAGGGAGCTTATACGAGCAGTACTTC.

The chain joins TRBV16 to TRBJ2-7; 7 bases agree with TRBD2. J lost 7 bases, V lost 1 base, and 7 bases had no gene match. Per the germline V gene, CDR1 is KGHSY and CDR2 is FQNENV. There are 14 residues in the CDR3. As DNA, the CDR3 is TGTGCCAGCAGCCAATTTAGTCAGGGAGGGGAGCAGTACTTC. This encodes CASSQFSQGGEQYF. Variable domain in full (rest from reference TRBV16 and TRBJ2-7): GEEVAQTPKHLVRGEGQKAKLYCAPIKGHSYVFWYQQVLKNEFKFLISFQNENVFDETGMPKERFSAKCLPNSPCSLEIQATKLEDSAVYFCASSQFSQGGEQYFGPGTRLTVT.

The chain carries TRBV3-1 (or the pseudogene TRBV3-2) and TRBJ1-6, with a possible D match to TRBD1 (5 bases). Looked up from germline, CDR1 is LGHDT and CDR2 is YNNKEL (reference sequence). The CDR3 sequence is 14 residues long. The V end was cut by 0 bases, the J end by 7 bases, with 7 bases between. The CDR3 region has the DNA TGTGCCAGCAGCCAAGAGGCAGGGAATTCACCCCTCCACTTT. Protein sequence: CASSQEAGNSPLHF.

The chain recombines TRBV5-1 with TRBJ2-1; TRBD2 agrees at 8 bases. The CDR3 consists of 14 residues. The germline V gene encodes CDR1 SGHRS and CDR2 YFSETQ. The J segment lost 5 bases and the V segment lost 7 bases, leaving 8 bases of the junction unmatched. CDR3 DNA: TGCGCCAGCTCCGGGGGGGCCTACGACAATGAGCAGTTCTTC. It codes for CASSGGAYDNEQFF.

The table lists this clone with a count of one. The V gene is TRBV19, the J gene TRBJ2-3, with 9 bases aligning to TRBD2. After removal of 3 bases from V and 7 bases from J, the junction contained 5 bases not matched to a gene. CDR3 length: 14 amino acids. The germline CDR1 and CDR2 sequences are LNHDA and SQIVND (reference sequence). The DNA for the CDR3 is TGTGCCAGTAGTATCCGACTAGCGGTTCATACGCAGTATTTT. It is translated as CASSIRLAVHTQYF.

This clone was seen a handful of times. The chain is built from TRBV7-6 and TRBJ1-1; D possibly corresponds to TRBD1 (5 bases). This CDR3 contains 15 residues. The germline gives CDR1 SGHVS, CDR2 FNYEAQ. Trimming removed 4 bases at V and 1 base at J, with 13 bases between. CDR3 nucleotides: TGTGCCAGCAGCTCCTCAGGGTACGGGAACACTGAAGCTTTCTTT. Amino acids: CASSSSGYGNTEAFF.

CDR3 coding DNA: TGCGCCAGCAGCCAATTCTTGGTCGCGTTCACCGGGGAGCTGTTTTTT. This translates into CASSQFLVAFTGELFF. The rearrangement uses TRBV4-1 and TRBJ2-2; no firm D call. CDR1 is MGHRA, CDR2 YSYEKL, per germline. The CDR3 runs to 16 residues. V lost 2 bases, J lost 4 bases, and 14 bases lay in between.